These T cell receptor beta chains were read from a single sample in a study of early T cells in non-severe SARS-CoV-2 infection. TCRdb recomputed calls from the 5' RACE reads with MiXCR, one row per CDR3 protein. Among nearly 80,000 distinct CDR3 sequences listed, 9.5% to 15% were seen once. The sample comprised whole blood. The receptors derive from an adult who was a healthcare worker with PCR-confirmed SARS-CoV-2 infection or an uninfected control (not recorded which). Each CDR3 is given with its conserved first and last residue. The order of the fields is V gene, J gene, clone size, D gene, CDR3 protein, CDR3 DNA. D genes are given only for firm matches. Part of the rows lack a size; the others show once, few, many or a class for expanded clones.

>TRBV6-1|TRBJ1-4|few|NA
CASSEVKGIGEKLFF
TGTGCCAGCAGTGAAGTAAAAGGCATTGGGGAAAAACTGTTTTTT
>TRBV6-2/TRBV6-3|TRBJ2-5|NA|TRBD2
CASSYEAGGSETQYF
TGTGCCAGCAGTTACGAAGCGGGAGGGTCAGAGACCCAGTACTTC
>TRBV7-9|TRBJ2-7|many|NA
CASSPVGGRSEQYF
TGTGCCAGCAGCCCGGTTGGGGGCAGATCCGAGCAGTACTTC
>TRBV29-1|TRBJ2-5|NA|TRBD2
CSARGSGGETQYF
TGCAGCGCCCGGGGTAGCGGGGGCGAGACCCAGTACTTC
>TRBV29-1|TRBJ2-2|NA|TRBD2
CSVARGRGGNTGELFF
TGCAGCGTAGCCCGGGGGAGGGGAGGGAACACCGGGGAGCTGTTTTTT
>TRBV20-1|TRBJ2-6|many|NA
CSASGSGANVLTF
TGCAGTGCTTCAGGGTCAGGGGCCAACGTCCTGACTTTC
>TRBV7-8|TRBJ2-3|few|NA
CASSHRVTSTDTQYF
TGTGCCAGCAGCCACAGGGTCACTAGCACAGATACGCAGTATTTT
>TRBV18|TRBJ1-5|many|NA
CASRGGFGDQPQHF
TGTGCCAGCCGGGGAGGCTTCGGAGATCAGCCCCAGCATTTT
>TRBV20-1|TRBJ1-2|many|NA
CSARADYGYTF
TGCAGTGCTCGGGCTGACTATGGCTACACCTTC
>TRBV4-3|TRBJ1-3|NA|NA
CASSLQGRSSGNTIYF
TGCGCCAGCAGCCTGCAAGGACGGAGCTCTGGAAACACCATATATTTT
>TRBV27|TRBJ1-1|few|NA
CASRYSGMNTEAFF
TGTGCCAGCAGATACAGCGGTATGAACACTGAAGCTTTCTTT
>TRBV28|TRBJ1-5|many|NA
CASITGQNSNQPQHF
TGTGCCAGCATTACGGGACAAAATAGCAATCAGCCCCAGCATTTT
>TRBV10-2|TRBJ2-1|many|NA
CASSLLDYNEQFF
TGCGCCAGCAGCCTCCTAGACTACAATGAGCAGTTCTTC
>TRBV5-5|TRBJ1-2|many|TRBD1
CASRRTGEEGYTF
TGTGCCAGCAGAAGGACAGGGGAAGAGGGCTACACCTTC
>TRBV29-1|TRBJ1-6|few|TRBD1
CSVATGTANSPLHF
TGCAGCGTTGCTACCGGGACAGCTAATTCACCCCTCCACTTT
>TRBV7-9|TRBJ2-5|NA|NA
CASSDGTQETQYF
TGTGCCAGCAGCGACGGGACCCAAGAGACCCAGTACTTC
>TRBV27|TRBJ2-3|few|TRBD2
CASRTGLADTDTQYF
TGTGCCAGCAGGACCGGACTAGCGGACACAGATACGCAGTATTTT
>TRBV29-1|TRBJ2-7|NA|NA
CSVAGDGDEQYF
TGCAGCGTTGCAGGGGACGGGGACGAGCAGTACTTC
>TRBV10-3|TRBJ1-5|few|NA
CAISGPVGNQPQHF
TGTGCCATCAGTGGCCCCGTTGGCAATCAGCCCCAGCATTTT
>TRBV11-3|TRBJ1-1|NA|TRBD1
CASSPTGAAEAFF
TGTGCCAGCAGTCCAACAGGGGCGGCTGAAGCTTTCTTT
>TRBV27|TRBJ2-7|many|TRBD2
CASSPTSGRKYEQYF
TGTGCCAGCAGTCCGACTAGCGGGAGAAAGTACGAGCAGTACTTC
>TRBV5-1|TRBJ1-4|many|TRBD1
CASSLGTGQSNEKLFF
TGCGCCAGCAGCTTGGGGACAGGGCAAAGTAATGAAAAACTGTTTTTT
>TRBV4-3|TRBJ2-1|once|NA
CASSQERETSLWGNEQFF
TGCGCCAGCAGCCAAGAAAGGGAAACTAGCCTATGGGGGAATGAGCAGTTCTTC
>TRBV12-5|TRBJ1-1|many|NA
CASLIWTDPMNTEAFF
TGTGCTAGCCTTATTTGGACTGACCCTATGAACACTGAAGCTTTCTTT
>TRBV29-1|TRBJ1-2|many|NA
CSVVGEGGYTF
TGCAGCGTTGTGGGCGAAGGGGGCTACACCTTC
>TRBV24-1|TRBJ2-2|many|NA
CATSTETNTGELFF
TGTGCCACCTCGACAGAGACGAACACCGGGGAGCTGTTTTTT
>TRBV13|TRBJ1-6|few|NA
CASSPGGSSYNSPLHF
TGTGCCAGCAGCCCGGGAGGAAGCTCCTATAATTCACCCCTCCACTTT
>TRBV10-2|TRBJ2-3|few|NA
CALGDTLTDTQYF
TGCGCCTTAGGGGACACTCTCACAGATACGCAGTATTTT
>TRBV6-2/TRBV6-3|TRBJ1-5|many|NA
CASSYSPSGTLGPSNQPQHF
TGTGCCAGCAGTTACTCCCCATCCGGGACTCTTGGCCCCAGCAATCAGCCCCAGCATTTT
>TRBV30|TRBJ2-7|few|TRBD1
CAWSYRGTAFYEQYF
TGTGCCTGGAGCTATAGAGGGACAGCTTTCTACGAGCAGTACTTC
>TRBV7-2|TRBJ2-3|many|TRBD2
CASSSPGLAGDTDTQYF
TGTGCCAGCAGCTCTCCCGGCCTGGCGGGAGACACAGATACGCAGTATTTT
>TRBV9|TRBJ2-1|NA|NA
CASSPSSLKGYNEQFF
TGTGCCAGCAGCCCCAGTAGCCTCAAAGGCTACAATGAGCAGTTCTTC
>TRBV7-8|TRBJ1-1|few|NA
CASSRGARTEAFF
TGTGCCAGCAGTCGGGGGGCGAGGACTGAAGCTTTCTTT
>TRBV6-2/TRBV6-3|TRBJ2-2|NA|TRBD1
CATTGQGTSNTGELFF
TGTGCCACCACGGGACAGGGGACATCGAACACCGGGGAGCTGTTTTTT
>TRBV29-1|TRBJ1-2|many|NA
CSVVGGSYGYTF
TGCAGCGTTGTCGGAGGGAGCTATGGCTACACCTTC
>TRBV12-2|TRBJ1-1|many|NA
CASRNNRDLNTEAFF
TGTGCAAGTCGAAATAACCGGGACCTGAACACTGAAGCTTTCTTT
>TRBV20-1|TRBJ2-7|few|NA
CSARVGSNQYF
TGCAGTGCTAGAGTCGGGAGCAACCAGTACTTC
>TRBV5-1|TRBJ2-1|many|NA
CASSSGARNNEQFF
TGCGCCAGCAGCTCAGGAGCCCGCAACAATGAGCAGTTCTTC
>TRBV5-5|TRBJ2-3|NA|NA
CATKQGGGLPTDTQYF
TGTGCTACTAAACAGGGAGGGGGACTCCCCACAGATACGCAGTATTTT
>TRBV2|TRBJ1-4|NA|NA
CASSPDRFNEKLFF
TGTGCCAGCAGTCCCGACAGGTTTAATGAAAAACTGTTTTTT
>TRBV7-2|TRBJ2-7|few|TRBD2
CASSATSGGAYEQYF
TGTGCCAGCAGCGCGACTAGCGGGGGGGCCTACGAGCAGTACTTC
>TRBV11-2|TRBJ2-1|NA|NA
CASTPAGSSSYNEQFF
TGTGCCAGCACCCCCGCGGGGTCTAGCTCCTACAATGAGCAGTTCTTC
>TRBV23-1|TRBJ2-7|NA|NA
CASSLPARGGYEQYF
TGCGCCAGCAGTCTCCCGGCCAGGGGTGGGTACGAGCAGTACTTC
>TRBV5-6|TRBJ1-2|few|NA
CASSLDHEGRGYTF
TGTGCCAGCAGCTTGGATCATGAGGGAAGGGGCTACACCTTC
>TRBV10-3|TRBJ2-1|NA|TRBD2
CAISGDGGSHTNEQFF
TGTGCCATCAGTGGAGACGGGGGGTCGCACACTAATGAGCAGTTCTTC
>TRBV15|TRBJ1-5|many|TRBD1
CATSKLRGINQPQHF
TGTGCCACCAGTAAACTCAGGGGGATAAATCAGCCCCAGCATTTT
>TRBV27|TRBJ1-2|many|NA
CASRGQGELGYTF
TGTGCCAGCCGTGGGCAGGGCGAGTTGGGCTACACCTTC
>TRBV7-2|TRBJ2-6|many|NA
CASSLAASPSGANVLTF
TGTGCCAGCAGCTTAGCTGCTAGCCCCTCTGGGGCCAACGTCCTGACTTTC
>TRBV29-1|TRBJ2-1|NA|TRBD1
CSVGRGTGTRNEQFF
TGCAGCGTTGGGAGGGGGACAGGGACCCGCAATGAGCAGTTCTTC